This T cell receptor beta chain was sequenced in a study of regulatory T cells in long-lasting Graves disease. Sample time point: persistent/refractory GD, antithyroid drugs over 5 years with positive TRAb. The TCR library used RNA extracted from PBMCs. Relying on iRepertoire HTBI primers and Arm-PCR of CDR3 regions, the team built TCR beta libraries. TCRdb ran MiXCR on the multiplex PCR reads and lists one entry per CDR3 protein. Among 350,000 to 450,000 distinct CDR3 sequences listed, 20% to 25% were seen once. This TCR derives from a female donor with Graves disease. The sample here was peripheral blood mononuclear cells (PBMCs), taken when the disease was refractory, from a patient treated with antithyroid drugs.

The CDR3: CASSSPTEGGINNEQFF. In DNA form, the CDR3 reads TGTGCCAGCAGTTCCCCAACCGAAGGGGGAATTAACAATGAGCAGTTCTTC. This sequence joins TRBV6-2 or TRBV6-3 and TRBJ2-4; possible D gene TRBD1, 6 bases. The J call may be mistaken, given a closer DNA end match to TRBJ2-1. Germline V gene lookup returns CDR1 MNHEY and CDR2 SVGEGT. The CDR3 has 17 amino acids.